This TCR beta chain came from a study of shared clonotypes between healthy human individuals. Study observations and caveats: Non-shared clonotypes had lower generation probabilities than those shared by all four donors.

Concerning this clone: Its antigen is not known.

Original processing methods: As immunoSEQ supplied junction-only sequences (without quality scores), filtering differed. Sequencing used immunoSEQ multiplex PCR; TCRdb keeps in-frame clones, though not all of them. V and J calls and clone size are given by that table; D and trimming were obtained from the DNA. The data show roughly 550,000 clones, just under 97% seen once. The CDR3 totals 16 residues. The germline V gene has CDR1 SGDLS and CDR2 YYNGEE. The V and J ends lost 0 bases and 6 bases, in that order; junction bases with no gene match: 3. The naive CD8 population came from CD45RO-negative cells selected for CCR7, without terminally differentiated effector memory CD45RA+ cells.

This chain uses TRBV9 with TRBJ2-1; the match to TRBD2 covers 13 bases. The source of this sequence is a woman in her 30s in good health. Specimen: naive CD8+ T cells sorted from blood. The CDR3 loop is CASSVGGLAGTNEQFF. CDR3 nucleotides: TGTGCCAGCAGCGTAGGGGGACTAGCGGGAACCAATGAGCAGTTCTTC.